These 4 T cell receptor beta chains were all obtained from the same sample, sequenced in a study of blood T cell repertoires in COVID-19. Only in-frame clones appear in the TCRdb table, and some are missing; sequencing was by immunoSEQ multiplex PCR. This table holds over 140,000 clones, approximately 80% found once. Specimen: peripheral blood. The source of these receptors is a woman over 75 with active or convalescent COVID-19.

CDR3 sequence (DNA): TGTGCCTGGAGTGTACGAGGACAGGGCTATGGCTACACCTTC. Translating gives CAWSVRGQGYGYTF. V usage is TRBV30 and J usage is TRBJ1-2, with TRBD1 matching 8 bases. The V gene end was trimmed by 0 bases and the J gene end by 4 bases; junction bases not matched to a gene: 4. CDR1 is GTSNPN and CDR2 is SVGIG in the germline V gene (reference sequence). The CDR3 loop spans 14 amino acids.

The J gene is TRBJ2-3, the V gene TRBV3-1 (or the pseudogene TRBV3-2), with 9 bases identical to TRBD2. Germline V gene data show CDR1 as LGHDT and CDR2 as YNNKEL (reference sequence). Trimming removed 4 bases from V and 0 bases from J; junction bases left unmatched: 2. There are 15 residues in the CDR3. The CDR3 nucleotides are TGTGCCAGCAGCCGGACTAGCGTGAGCACAGATACGCAGTATTTT. This encodes CASSRTSVSTDTQYF.

The gene calls are TRBV18 and TRBJ2-7, with 9 bases aligning to TRBD1. Per the germline V gene, CDR1 is KGHSH and CDR2 is LQKENI. The CDR3 totals 12 residues. Trimming at V came to 8 bases and at J to 5 bases, leaving 4 bases not matched to a gene. CDR3 amino acids: CASAQGANEQYF. CDR3 DNA: TGTGCCAGCGCACAGGGGGCCAACGAGCAGTACTTC.

The chain couples TRBV4-1 to TRBJ2-2, with TRBD1 matching over 9 bases. With 3 bases clipped from V and 6 bases from J, the junction kept 5 bases outside the gene matches. CDR3 length equals 15 residues. CDR1 and CDR2 from the germline V gene are MGHRA and YSYEKL. For the CDR3, the DNA is TGCGCCAGCAGCCAGGGGACAGGGTCGTCCGGGGAGCTGTTTTTT. It codes for CASSQGTGSSGELFF.